The 23 T cell receptor beta chains below were found in one sample sequenced in a study of cytomegalovirus exposure and HLA in healthy donors. Primers for the PCR totalled 60 Vbeta and 13 Jbeta. Data came from immunoSEQ multiplex PCR; TCRdb stores just in-frame clones and leaves some out. The sample has fewer than 250,000 clones, over 60% seen once. The sequenced sample was PBMCs. The source is a woman aged 40 to 50 in good health and CMV-seronegative.

This clone was counted between two and nine times. V gene TRBV11-2 combines with J gene TRBJ2-5; 9 bases are a match to TRBD2. Trimming removed 4 bases from V and 7 bases from J; junction bases left unmatched: 13. CDR1 and CDR2 (germline): SGHAT, FQNNGV. The CDR3 length is 16 residues. The chain's CDR3 is CASSSPTSGGMGTQYF. The DNA for the CDR3 is TGTGCCAGCAGCTCCCCGACTAGCGGTGGGATGGGGACCCAGTACTTC.

This clone was counted once. The rearrangement links TRBV7-2 to TRBJ2-5; TRBD2 matches 9 bases. Germline CDR1 SGHTA, CDR2 FQGNSA. V lost 1 base and J lost 2; bases outside the gene matches: 5. The CDR3 has 16 residues. CDR3: CASSLGAGGPQETQYF. DNA for the CDR3: TGTGCCAGCAGCTTAGGAGCGGGAGGCCCTCAAGAGACCCAGTACTTC.

This clone was counted once. The CDR3 DNA reads TGTGCCAGCAGCTTCCGACAGGGCGAACGCTACGAGCAGTACTTC. This gives the protein CASSFRQGERYEQYF. The chain is built from TRBV5-5 and TRBJ2-7; 7 bases agree with TRBD1. The germline V gene has CDR1 SGHKS and CDR2 YYEKEE (reference sequence). The CDR3 contains 15 residues. V was clipped by 2 bases and J by 3 bases; unmatched bases: 8.

This chain links TRBV7-8 with TRBJ2-3; TRBD2 matches 15 bases. Germline V gene data show CDR1 as SGHVS and CDR2 as FQNEAQ. The CDR3 is 20 amino acids. Unmatched junction bases numbered 12, after V lost 4 bases and J lost 1 base. CDR3 nucleotide sequence: TGTGCCAGCAGCTCTCCAGGGACTAGCGGGAGGAGGATGGGCACAGATACGCAGTATTTT. Amino acid sequence: CASSSPGTSGRRMGTDTQYF.

About this clone itself: The junction does not match germline at one end; this may be a read error. V is TRBV7-9 and J is TRBJ2-2; D call uncertain. In germline, CDR1 is SEHNR, CDR2 FQNEAQ (reference sequence). The length of the CDR3 is 17 residues. CDR3 in amino acids: CSSSDTVELTNTGELFF. DNA of the CDR3: TGTTCCAGCAGCGATACCGTCGAACTAACGAACACCGGGGAGCTGTTTTTT.

The chain joins TRBV4-3 to TRBJ2-5; D may be TRBD2 (5 bases). Looked up from germline, CDR1 is LGHNA and CDR2 is YSLEER. This CDR3 is 14 amino acids long. With 1 base removed from V and 4 bases from J, the gap between germline ends came to 10 bases. The CDR3 DNA reads TGCGCCAGCAGCCAAGTAAGTGGAGGAGAGACCCAGTACTTC. It is translated as CASSQVSGGETQYF.

This clone was counted between two and nine times. The chain links TRBV7-9 to TRBJ2-2, with D possibly being TRBD1 (5 bases). This CDR3 region has 15 residues. The germline V and J ends were trimmed by 1 base and 4 bases, with 10 bases remaining between them. From germline, CDR1 is SEHNR and CDR2 FQNEAQ (reference sequence). CDR3 nucleotides: TGTGCCAGCAGCTTAGACGCAGGGTCCACCGGGGAGCTGTTTTTT. It specifies CASSLDAGSTGELFF. Combining the CDR3 with reference TRBV7-9 and TRBJ2-2 gives the whole variable domain DTGVSQNPRHKITKRGQNVTFRCDPISEHNRLYWYRQTLGQGPEFLTYFQNEAQLEKSRLLSDRFSAERPKGSFSTLEIQRTEQGDSAMYLCASSLDAGSTGELFFGEGSRLTVL.

This clone appeared a few times. The J gene is TRBJ2-1, the V gene TRBV10-3; D might be TRBD2 (6 bases). V gave up 7 bases and J gave up 1 base, with 11 bases separating them. The germline CDR1 and CDR2 sequences are ENHRY and SYGVKD. This CDR3 region has 14 residues. The CDR3: CAINEAGSYNEQFF. CDR3 in DNA: TGTGCCATCAACGAGGCGGGGTCCTACAATGAGCAGTTCTTC.

The V gene is TRBV10-3, the J gene TRBJ1-1, with 7 bases that match TRBD1. This CDR3 region has 14 residues. J gave up 3 bases and V 10 bases, and 11 bases lay outside the gene matches. Germline assignment: CDR1 ENHRY and CDR2 SYGVKD. CDR3 protein: CATTPQGIDTEAFF. CDR3 coding DNA: TGTGCCACAACCCCACAGGGGATTGACACTGAAGCTTTCTTT.

The chain employs TRBV19 and TRBJ1-2; TRBD1 might be the D (6 bases). CDR3 length: 14 amino acids. Trimming removed 2 bases from V and 6 bases from J, with 13 bases in between. Germline V gene lookup returns CDR1 LNHDA and CDR2 SQIVND (reference sequence). The CDR3 spells CASSISGVRHGYTF. The CDR3 coding sequence is TGTGCCAGTAGTATATCAGGGGTCAGACATGGCTACACCTTC.

This clone was seen just once. The V and J genes are TRBV7-3 and TRBJ2-2, with D possibly TRBD2 on 6 matching bases. This CDR3 contains 17 residues. V lost 2 bases to trimming and J lost 2 bases, with 15 bases between them. Germline CDR1 is SGHTA and CDR2 is FQGTGA. CDR3 amino acids: CASSLPSGTYNTGELFF. The CDR3 region has the DNA TGTGCCAGCAGCTTACCCTCAGGGACTTACAACACCGGGGAGCTGTTTTTT.

This sequence joins TRBV5-1 and TRBJ2-1; 11 bases align to TRBD2. This CDR3 spans 17 amino acids. Trimming at V came to 4 bases and at J to 10 bases, leaving 16 bases not matched to a gene. CDR1 is SGHRS and CDR2 is YFSETQ in the germline V gene. The CDR3 region has the DNA TGCGCCAGCAGCCCGAGGGGACTAGCGGCACCACAATGGGAGCAGTTCTTC. This codes for CASSPRGLAAPQWEQFF.

The chain is built from TRBV19 and TRBJ2-5, with D tentatively TRBD1 (5 bases). There are 15 residues in the CDR3. Germline-derived CDR1 and CDR2 are LNHDA and SQIVND (reference sequence). V was trimmed by 3 bases and J by 5 bases, leaving 16 bases between them. In DNA form, the CDR3 reads TGTGCCAGTAGTATCGTCAGGGAAAGTCGGGAGACCCAGTACTTC. Translation gives CASSIVRESRETQYF. Complete variable domain (other parts from reference TRBV19 and TRBJ2-5): DGGITQSPKYLFRKEGQNVTLSCEQNLNHDAMYWYRQDPGQGLRLIYYSQIVNDFQKGDIAEGYSVSREKKESFPLTVTSAQKNPTAFYLCASSIVRESRETQYFGPGTRLLVL.

The V gene is TRBV13, the J gene TRBJ2-3, with 8 bases matching TRBD2. The CDR3 covers 14 residues. Germline V gene sequence: CDR1 PRHDT, CDR2 FYEKMQ (reference sequence). With V trimmed by 4 bases and J by 1 base, 1 base remained unmatched. The CDR3 reads CASSSTSGTDTQYF. The DNA of the CDR3 is TGTGCCAGCAGCTCGACTAGCGGCACAGATACGCAGTATTTT.

The chain uses TRBV27 and TRBJ2-1; 10 bases align to TRBD2. V lost 0 bases, J lost 9 bases, and 14 bases stayed unmatched. The CDR3 extends over 18 amino acids. The germline gives CDR1 MNHEY, CDR2 SMNVEV (reference sequence). The CDR3: CASSLSTGVLAGLVEQFF. CDR3 nucleotide sequence: TGTGCCAGCAGTTTATCAACAGGAGTACTAGCGGGATTGGTTGAGCAGTTCTTC.

Of note for this clone: This specimen includes other DNA sequences encoding the same CDR3. In DNA, the CDR3 is TGTGCCAGCAGCCCATCCACAGATACGCAGTATTTT. Protein sequence: CASSPSTDTQYF. The chain joins TRBV7-9 to TRBJ2-3; D is undetermined. Germline-derived CDR1 and CDR2 are SEHNR and FQNEAQ (reference sequence). The V and J ends lost 5 bases and 2 bases respectively, with 5 bases between them. The CDR3 has 12 residues.

The chain couples TRBV19 to TRBJ1-5; D uncertain. Germline CDR1 and CDR2: LNHDA and SQIVND (reference sequence). V was clipped by 7 bases and J by 8 bases, with 18 bases between them. This CDR3 contains 14 residues. The CDR3 bases are TGTGCCAGTACCCTGACTTACGGCGGGGAGCCCCAGCATTTT. Protein product: CASTLTYGGEPQHF.

The rearrangement joins TRBV2 to TRBJ2-1; 7 bases are a match to TRBD1. With 6 bases clipped from V and 7 bases from J, the junction kept 12 bases outside the gene matches. Germline lookup yields CDR1 SNHLY and CDR2 FYNNEI. This CDR3 has 15 amino acids. Here the CDR3 DNA reads TGTGCCAGCAGCACCACTCGACAGGGTGGAAATGAGCAGTTCTTC. It translates to CASSTTRQGGNEQFF.

This rearrangement joins TRBV9 to TRBJ2-5; 7 bases are a match to TRBD1. V lost 0 bases to trimming and J lost 5 bases; unmatched junction nucleotides: 4. The CDR3 sequence is 14 residues long. Germline assignment: CDR1 SGDLS and CDR2 YYNGEE. CDR3 nucleotide sequence: TGTGCCAGCAGCGTAGACAGGGGTCAGGAGACCCAGTACTTC. It is translated as CASSVDRGQETQYF. Full variable domain (outside the CDR3, taken from reference TRBV9 and TRBJ2-5): DSGVTQTPKHLITATGQRVTLRCSPRSGDLSVYWYQQSLDQGLQFLIQYYNGEERAKGNILERFSAQQFPDLHSELNLSSLELGDSALYFCASSVDRGQETQYFGPGTRLLVL.

This clone was recorded a few times. The chain has TRBV10-3 and TRBJ1-4; possibly TRBD1 for D (5 bases). The CDR3 totals 14 residues. In germline, CDR1 is ENHRY, CDR2 SYGVKD. Trimming cost V 2 bases and J 5 bases, with 9 bases left between them. The CDR3 nucleotides are TGTGCCATCAGTGAGGGACACACCAATGAAAAACTGTTTTTT. Residues: CAISEGHTNEKLFF.

This rearrangement joins TRBV14 to TRBJ1-1; possibly TRBD1 for D (5 bases). Germline values: CDR1 SGHDN, CDR2 FVKESK. There are 14 residues in the CDR3. V lost 4 bases to trimming and J lost 11 bases, with 20 bases between them. CDR3 bases: TGTGCCAGCAGCCCCCTAATACCCGCCCGGGGGGCTTTCTTT. Translated: CASSPLIPARGAFF.

The chain recombines TRBV5-6 with TRBJ1-2; 10 nucleotides match TRBD1. The CDR3 covers 15 residues. Unmatched junction bases numbered 5, after V lost 0 bases and J lost 6 bases. The germline V gene has CDR1 SGHDT and CDR2 YYEEEE. CDR3 sequence (DNA): TGTGCCAGCAGCTTGGCCCTAGGACAGGGGGATGGCTACACCTTC. Residues: CASSLALGQGDGYTF.

The CDR3 coding sequence is TGTGCCAGCAGCCCCCGGACAGGGACTACTGGGGCCAACGTCCTGACTTTC. This encodes CASSPRTGTTGANVLTF. The V call is TRBV7-9, the J call TRBJ2-6, with D perhaps matching TRBD1 (8 bases). The CDR3 runs 17 residues. Germline V lookup: CDR1 SEHNR, CDR2 FQNEAQ (reference sequence). V was trimmed by 5 bases and J by 2 bases, leaving 16 bases between them.